The T cell receptor (beta chain) described here comes from a study of cytomegalovirus exposure and HLA in healthy donors. There are 15 residues in the CDR3. Germline CDR1 reads MNHEY; CDR2 reads SMNVEV (reference sequence). V was shortened by 5 bases and J by 6 bases, with 16 bases between the two germline ends. The donors were members of the validation cohort, which comprised 120 subjects and was separate from the first cohort of 600 to 850 subjects. Measured with immunoSEQ multiplex PCR; TCRdb has only the in-frame clones, and not every one. The sample lists 150,000 to 200,000 clones; 86% were seen once.

The sample comprised PBMCs. This clonotype was sampled from a man in his thirties or forties in good health and CMV-seropositive. The chain recombines TRBV27 with TRBJ2-2; possibly TRBD1 for D (6 bases). CDR3 region: CASSPNTYRAGELFF. The CDR3, as DNA: TGTGCCAGCAGTCCGAACACCTACAGGGCCGGGGAGCTGTTTTTT.